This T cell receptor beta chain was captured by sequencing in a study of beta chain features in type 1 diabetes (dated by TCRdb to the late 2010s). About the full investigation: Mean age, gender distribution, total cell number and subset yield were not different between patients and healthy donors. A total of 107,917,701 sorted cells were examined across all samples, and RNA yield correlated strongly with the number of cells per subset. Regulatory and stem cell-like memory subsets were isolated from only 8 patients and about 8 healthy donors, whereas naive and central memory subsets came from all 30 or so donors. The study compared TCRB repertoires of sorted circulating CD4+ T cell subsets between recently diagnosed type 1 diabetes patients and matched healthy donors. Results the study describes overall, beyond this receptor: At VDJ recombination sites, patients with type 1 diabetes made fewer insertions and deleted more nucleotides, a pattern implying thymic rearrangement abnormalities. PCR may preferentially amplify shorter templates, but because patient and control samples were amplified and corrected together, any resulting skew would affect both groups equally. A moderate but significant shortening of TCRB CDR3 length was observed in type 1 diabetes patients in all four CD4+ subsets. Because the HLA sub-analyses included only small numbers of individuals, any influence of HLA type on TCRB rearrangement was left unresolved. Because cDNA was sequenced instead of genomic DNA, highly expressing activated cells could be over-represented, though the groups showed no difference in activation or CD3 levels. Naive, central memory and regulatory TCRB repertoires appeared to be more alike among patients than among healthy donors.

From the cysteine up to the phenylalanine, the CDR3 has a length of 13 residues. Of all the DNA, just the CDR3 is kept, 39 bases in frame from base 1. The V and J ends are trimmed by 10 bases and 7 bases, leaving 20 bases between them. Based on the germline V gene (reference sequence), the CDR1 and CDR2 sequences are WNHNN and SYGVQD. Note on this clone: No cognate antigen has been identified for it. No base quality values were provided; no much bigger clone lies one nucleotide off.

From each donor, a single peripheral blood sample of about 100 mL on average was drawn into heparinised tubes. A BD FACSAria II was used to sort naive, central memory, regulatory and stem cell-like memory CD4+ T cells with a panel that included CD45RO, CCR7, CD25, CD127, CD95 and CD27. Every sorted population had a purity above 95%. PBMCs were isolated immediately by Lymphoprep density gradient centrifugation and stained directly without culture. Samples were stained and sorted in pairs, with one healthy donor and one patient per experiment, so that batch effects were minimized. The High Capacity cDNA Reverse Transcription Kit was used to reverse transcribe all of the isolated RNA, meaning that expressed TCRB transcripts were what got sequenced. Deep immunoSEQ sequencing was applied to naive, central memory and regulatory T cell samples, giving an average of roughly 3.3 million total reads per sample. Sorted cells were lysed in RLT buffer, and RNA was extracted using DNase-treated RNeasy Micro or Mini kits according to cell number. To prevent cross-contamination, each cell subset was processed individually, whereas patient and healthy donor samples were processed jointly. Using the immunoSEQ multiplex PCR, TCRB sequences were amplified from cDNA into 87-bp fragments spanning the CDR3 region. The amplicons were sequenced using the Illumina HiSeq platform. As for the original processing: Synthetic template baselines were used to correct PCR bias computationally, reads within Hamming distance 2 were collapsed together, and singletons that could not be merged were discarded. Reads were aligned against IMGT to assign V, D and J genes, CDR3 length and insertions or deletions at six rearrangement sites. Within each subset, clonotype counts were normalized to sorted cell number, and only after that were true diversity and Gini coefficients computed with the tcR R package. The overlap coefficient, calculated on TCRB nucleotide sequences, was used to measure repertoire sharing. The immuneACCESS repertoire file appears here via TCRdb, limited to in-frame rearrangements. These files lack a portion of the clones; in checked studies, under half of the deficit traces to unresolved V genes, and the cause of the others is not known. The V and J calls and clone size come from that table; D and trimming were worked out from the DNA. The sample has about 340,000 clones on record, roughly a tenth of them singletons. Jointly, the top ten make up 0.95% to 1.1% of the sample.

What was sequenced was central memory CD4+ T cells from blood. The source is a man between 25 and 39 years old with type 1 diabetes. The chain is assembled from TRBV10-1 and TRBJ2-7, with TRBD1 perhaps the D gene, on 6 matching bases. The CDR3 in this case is CATPDRESWEQYF. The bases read TGCGCCACTCCGGACAGAGAGTCGTGGGAGCAGTACTTC.